The clone carrying this T cell receptor (beta chain) was seen ten or more times. Its antigen remains unknown. Amplification of TCR beta CDR3 regions was performed using RNA transcripts as template. A first-round RT-PCR of the TCR CDR3 used the HTBI primer set. TCRdb independently ran MiXCR on the multiplex PCR reads; one entry per CDR3 protein. The sample yields 600,000 to 850,000 distinct CDR3 sequences, 18% seen once. This CDR3 is built from 14 residues. Trimming removed 0 bases at V and 4 bases at J, with 9 bases between. Germline lookup yields CDR1 SGHTA and CDR2 FQGNSA. The entry originates in a study of T cells in Graves' hyperthyroidism and ophthalmopathy. The overall study: Once the initial diagnosis was made, peripheral blood was obtained before any treatment. Study-wide results and limits: A 13 V-J model separated ophthalmopathy from stable hyperthyroidism.

Exclusions: uncontrolled infection, other autoimmune disease, pregnancy, lactation. This sequence joins TRBV7-2 and TRBJ1-1; D is unclear. The sample was blood. This clonotype was sampled from a woman aged 45 to 65 with Graves' hyperthyroidism that later progressed to Graves' ophthalmopathy. The CDR3 region is CASSLANTATEAFF. DNA of the CDR3: TGTGCCAGCAGCTTAGCGAATACAGCCACTGAAGCTTTCTTT.